The rows below give T cell receptor beta chains drawn from one sample of a study of tumor and adjacent non-tumor tissue in lung cancer. In TCRdb, the multiplex PCR reads were re-called with MiXCR into one record per CDR3 protein. The sample shows some 100,000 distinct CDR3 sequences, roughly 77% of them seen only once. The sample comprised lung tumor tissue. The receptors were gathered from an older woman with non-small cell lung cancer. CDR3s include the opening cysteine and the closing phenylalanine or tryptophan. A D gene is named only where the DNA matches it firmly. The size of a clone is reported for some rows only, either as once, few or many, or as a class for expanded clones.

>TRBV6-1|TRBJ2-3|NA|NA
TGTGCCAGCAGTGAAGCAGAAGCAATAGATACTCAGTATTTT
CASSEAEAIDTQYF
>TRBV20-1|TRBJ2-3|TRBD2|NA
TGCAGTGCTACCATCGGACTAGCGGGAATCAAAGATACGCAGTATTTT
CSATIGLAGIKDTQYF
>TRBV12-3/TRBV12-4|TRBJ1-2|NA|once
TGTGTCAGCAATTTAGGAGGGACGGCCTATGGCTACACCTTC
CVSNLGGTAYGYTF
>TRBV20-1|TRBJ1-6|TRBD1|many
TGCAGTGCTACGGTTAGGGGGACAGGGCCAAGCTCCTATAATTCACCCCTCCACTTT
CSATVRGTGPSSYNSPLHF
>TRBV6-5|TRBJ1-1|NA|NA
TGTGCCAGCAGTTACCGGGGCAGGGTGAACACTGAAGCCATCTTT
CASSYRGRVNTEAIF
>TRBV24-1|TRBJ2-1|NA|NA
TGTGCCACCAGTGACGGCGGGAACTCCTACAATGAGCAGTTCTTT
CATSDGGNSYNEQFF
>TRBV29-1|TRBJ2-1|TRBD2|few
TGCAGCCTCATGGGTCAGCGGGAGTCCTACGATGAGCAGTTTTTC
CSLMGQRESYDEQFF
>TRBV11-2|TRBJ2-1|NA|NA
TGTGCCAGCAGCGGGCGGATTCGCAAAGAGCACTTCTTC
CASSGRIRKEHFF
>TRBV11-2|TRBJ1-2|NA|NA
TGTGCCAGCAACTTGGACGACAGGTCCCCGTACGACACCTTC
CASNLDDRSPYDTF
>TRBV28|TRBJ2-2|TRBD2|few
TGTGCCAGCAGCCTCCAGACTAGCGGGAGGACCGGGGAGCTGTTTTTT
CASSLQTSGRTGELFF
>TRBV7-8|TRBJ2-7|NA|NA
TGTGCCAACAGCTTTAATAGGGACACCTACGAGCTGTACTTC
CANSFNRDTYELYF
>TRBV4-2|TRBJ2-3|TRBD2|NA
TGTGCCAGCAGTCAAGTGTATAGAGTAGCGGGGGGCACAGATACGCAGTATTTT
CASSQVYRVAGGTDTQYF
>TRBV20-1|TRBJ2-1|TRBD2|many
TGCAGTGCTACCCTAGCGGGAGGCAATGAGCAGTTCTTC
CSATLAGGNEQFF
>TRBV11-2|TRBJ2-3|TRBD2|NA
TGTGCCAGCAACTCGGGGGGGGTTCCGGGACTCGATACGCAGTATTTT
CASNSGGVPGLDTQYF
>TRBV4-2|TRBJ2-3|NA|once
TGTGCTAGCAGCCGGTACTTCCCTAGCACAGATACGCAGTATTTT
CASSRYFPSTDTQYF
>TRBV6-2/TRBV6-3|TRBJ2-2|NA|NA
TGTGCCAGCTCCGGGAGAACGAACACAGGGGAGCTGTTTTTT
CASSGRTNTGELFF
>TRBV11-2|TRBJ2-1|TRBD2|NA
TGTGCCAGCAGCTTAGGGCGGGGGTGCCTTCGTAATGAGCGGTTCTTC
CASSLGRGCLRNERFF
>TRBV6-1|TRBJ2-7|NA|NA
TGTGCAAGCAGACCCGTGACAGCAAGCTACGAGCAGTACTTC
CASRPVTASYEQYF
>TRBV11-2|TRBJ2-7|TRBD1|NA
TGTGCCAGCAACTTATCCACCGGGACAGTCGACCAGTACTTC
CASNLSTGTVDQYF
>TRBV11-2|TRBJ1-4|TRBD1|NA
TGTGCCAGCAGCCCATATCGGGACAGACTTAATGAAAAACTGTTTTTT
CASSPYRDRLNEKLFF
>TRBV11-3|TRBJ2-5|NA|NA
TGTGCCAGCAGCTTAGACTTGGGTACAACAGGGGAGGCCCAGTACTTC
CASSLDLGTTGEAQYF
>TRBV24-1|TRBJ2-3|TRBD1|NA
TGTGCCACCAGTGATTCTACAGGGGCGAATACGCAGTATTTT
CATSDSTGANTQYF
>TRBV5-8|TRBJ1-5|NA|NA
TGTGCCTGCAACTTGGTTGCTGGGAGGGAAAATCAGCCCCAGCATTTT
CACNLVAGRENQPQHF
>TRBV12-3/TRBV12-4|TRBJ2-2|NA|many
TGTGCCTCTACCGGGACCTCGAGCACCGGGGAGCTGTTTTTT
CASTGTSSTGELFF
>TRBV5-4|TRBJ1-2|NA|many
TGTGCCAGCAGCTTGCGGAAGGATGGGGCCTATGGCTACACCTTC
CASSLRKDGAYGYTF
>TRBV4-3|TRBJ2-1|NA|many
TGCGCCAGCAGCCAAGCCCCCTCGGGTGAGCAGTTCTTC
CASSQAPSGEQFF
>TRBV4-3|TRBJ2-1|NA|NA
TGCGCCAGCAGCCAAGGATACCTGGACGTGCCCTACAATGAGCAGCTCTTC
CASSQGYLDVPYNEQLF
>TRBV11-2|TRBJ2-5|NA|NA
TGTGCCAGCAGCTTTGTCCTCTCGAGGGGGGCCTCTGAGACCCAGTACTTC
CASSFVLSRGASETQYF
>TRBV10-1|TRBJ2-7|TRBD1|many
TGCGCCAGCAGTGCGTCGACAGGGCCCCATTTC
CASSASTGPHF
>TRBV12-3/TRBV12-4|TRBJ1-2|NA|NA
TGTGCCTGCAGTTCCGGGACATTTGGAGACTATGGCTACACCTTC
CACSSGTFGDYGYTF
>TRBV6-5|TRBJ2-2|NA|NA
TGTGCCAGCAGTCGTCAGCCGGACACCGGGGAGCTGTTCTTT
CASSRQPDTGELFF
>TRBV28|TRBJ2-1|TRBD2|few
TGTGCCCGCAGTTCATATAGCGGGGGGGGCAATGAGCAGTTCTTC
CARSSYSGGGNEQFF
>TRBV20-1|TRBJ2-3|TRBD1|once
TGCAGTGCTAAGAGGGGACAGGGGACAAATACACAGTATTTT
CSAKRGQGTNTQYF
>TRBV11-2|TRBJ2-1|TRBD1|NA
TGTACCACCCGAGGCCGAGGGGGCTCCTACAGCGAGCAGTTCTTT
CTTRGRGGSYSEQFF
>TRBV5-1|TRBJ2-1|NA|NA
TGCGCCAGCAGCCCCGACGGAACCTACAATAAGCAGTTCTTC
CASSPDGTYNKQFF
>TRBV6-1|TRBJ2-4|NA|NA
TGTGCCGGCAGTGAGGCGATGCGGACGCTAGCCAAAAACATTCAGTACTTC
CAGSEAMRTLAKNIQYF
>TRBV11-3|TRBJ2-2|NA|NA
TGTGCCAGCAGACCCGGGACATGGGTCACCGGGGAGCTGTTGTTT
CASRPGTWVTGELLF
>TRBV20-1|TRBJ1-2|TRBD1|NA
TGCTGTGCTAGTTCGGACAGGGGGCGCAGTTATGGCTACACCTTC
CCASSDRGRSYGYTF
>TRBV29-1|TRBJ2-3|NA|NA
TGTAGCGTTCACGGGGGAAGCACAGATACGCATTATTTT
CSVHGGSTDTHYF
>TRBV11-3|TRBJ2-1|TRBD2|NA
TGTGCCAGTAGCTTAGAGTTGACTAGCGGGAGCCACAATGAACAGCTATTC
CASSLELTSGSHNEQLF
>TRBV11-2|TRBJ1-2|NA|NA
TGTGCCAGCAGGTTAGAGGCCAGAGGGCGGTATGGCTACACCTTC
CASRLEARGRYGYTF
>TRBV11-2|TRBJ2-4|NA|NA
TGTGCCAGCAGACCAATTTTTTCAGGAGAAAACATTCAGTACTTC
CASRPIFSGENIQYF
>TRBV7-8|TRBJ2-3|TRBD2|once
TGTGCCAGCTACGAACTAGCGGGGGCTTCTCCTGGTACACAGAATTTT
CASYELAGASPGTQNF
>TRBV6-1|TRBJ1-1|NA|NA
TGTGCCAGCCAAACTGACATAGGAACTGAAGCTTTCTTT
CASQTDIGTEAFF
>TRBV4-3|TRBJ2-5|NA|NA
TGCGCCAACAGCCGACACCGGGACCCACAAGAGACCCAGTATTTC
CANSRHRDPQETQYF
>TRBV4-3|TRBJ2-2|NA|many
TGCGCCAGCAGCCCAGGAGGGACACGGAACACCGGGGAGCTGTTTTTT
CASSPGGTRNTGELFF
>TRBV6-2/TRBV6-3|TRBJ1-4|NA|NA
TGTGCCAGCAGTTCCTCGATGGTAAAACTGTTTTTT
CASSSSMVKLFF
>TRBV9|TRBJ1-1|NA|NA
TGTGCCAGCAGTACCCAGATGAACACTGAAGCTTTCTTT
CASSTQMNTEAFF
>TRBV10-3|TRBJ2-1|NA|many
TGTGCCATCAGCGCGTCTGGGGGTAGCGGAGTGTACAATGAGCAGTTCTTC
CAISASGGSGVYNEQFF
>TRBV7-2|TRBJ1-6|TRBD1|NA
TGTGCCAGTAGCTCACAGCCCCGGACAGGGTTAGCATCCCTCCACTTT
CASSSQPRTGLASLHF
>TRBV4-3|TRBJ1-6|NA|NA
NA
CASKFGQGNNSPVLF
>TRBV5-1|TRBJ2-5|TRBD1|NA
TGCGCCAGCAACTTTACCGGGACAGAGATATTGGAGACCCAGTGCTTC
CASNFTGTEILETQCF
>TRBV11-2|TRBJ1-5|NA|NA
TGTGCCAGCAGCCTCAAGGGCACCAGGGATAGCAATCAGCCCCAGCATTTT
CASSLKGTRDSNQPQHF
>TRBV12-3/TRBV12-4|TRBJ1-3|NA|NA
TGTGCCAGTAGTGGACTTGGGTTAAGCACCATATATTTC
CASSGLGLSTIYF
>TRBV28|TRBJ2-1|NA|NA
TGTGCCAGCGGGACTCACGCCGGGACAGATCCAGAGCAGTTCTTC
CASGTHAGTDPEQFF
>TRBV4-3|TRBJ2-3|NA|once
TGCGCCAGCAGTCAAGACCGCGGACCTAGTAACACAGATACGCAGTATTTT
CASSQDRGPSNTDTQYF
>TRBV28|TRBJ2-3|NA|few
TGTGCCAGCCATGCCTGGAACGGGGGAGCCTTGGGCACAGATACGCAGTATTTT
CASHAWNGGALGTDTQYF
>TRBV28|TRBJ2-3|NA|NA
TGTGCCAGCAGTCGCGCAGATACGCACTATTTT
CASSRADTHYF